The present TCR beta chain was sequenced within a study of shared clonotypes between healthy human individuals. As concerns this clone: No antigen is known for it.

Study results and caveats: Naive subsets generally exceeded memory subsets in estimated richness. A handful of donors showed sharing of approximately 5% of naive CD4 clonotypes.

Genomic DNA from each subset was divided evenly over several immunoSEQ plates. Profiled with immunoSEQ multiplex PCR; TCRdb holds only in-frame clones, not every one. The repertoire holds about 2.3 million clones, just under 95% seen once, with approximately 0.4% in the top ten. Trimming at V came to 4 bases and at J to 2 bases, leaving 14 bases not matched to a gene. CDR1 is ENHRY, CDR2 SYGVKD, per germline. The CDR3 spans 17 residues. This TCR was sampled from a man aged 18 to 29 in good health. Some clones in this sample may be carry-over from other donors' samples. The V gene is TRBV10-3, the J gene TRBJ2-7, with TRBD1 matching over 7 bases. Material: naive CD4+ T cells from PBMCs. The sample's subset: CD45RA+ positively selected. Here the CDR3 reads CAISGLTGATTTYEQYF. The CDR3 nucleotides are TGTGCCATCAGTGGTCTCACAGGGGCGACTACCACCTACGAGCAGTACTTC.